A selection of T cell receptor beta chains follows, all from one sample in a study of blood T cell repertoires in COVID-19. Repertoires were generated with immunoSEQ multiplex PCR, while TCRdb's copy carries only in-frame clones and drops some. The table lists a few hundred thousand clones, roughly 80% of them singletons. The sample comprised peripheral blood. These receptors all come from a human donor with acute or convalescent COVID-19. The donor label of this sample is uncertain. The CDR3 runs from the conserved cysteine through the conserved F or W. The D gene is left open where the match is weak. The size field is filled for only some rows; it gives once, few, many or a size class.

J,D,size,V,DNA,CDR3
TRBJ1-2,TRBD1,once,TRBV30,TGTGCCTGGAGTGTGGACAGGGACGGCTACACCTTC,CAWSVDRDGYTF
TRBJ2-4,-,-,TRBV4-1,TGCGCCAGCAGCTCTCCCGGGACTGGGGCCAAAAACATTCAGTACTTC,CASSSPGTGAKNIQYF
TRBJ2-1,-,-,TRBV29-1,TGCAGCGTTAGGGGCCGAACTAATTACAATGAGCAGTTCTTC,CSVRGRTNYNEQFF
TRBJ2-2,TRBD2,-,TRBV19,TGTGCCAGTAGTATGGGGGGGACCGGGGAGCTGTTTTTT,CASSMGGTGELFF
TRBJ2-1,TRBD2,-,TRBV30,TGTGCCTGGAGTGTCTTAGCGGGCTTTTACAATGAGCAGTTCTTC,CAWSVLAGFYNEQFF
TRBJ2-1,-,-,TRBV5-6,TGTGCCAGCAGCTTAGTGAGGTTCGGCCGAAATAATGAGCAGTTCTTC,CASSLVRFGRNNEQFF
TRBJ2-2,-,-,TRBV19,TGTGCCAGTAGCCCCCCCAGGTTGGCGAACACCGGGGAGCTGTTTTTT,CASSPPRLANTGELFF
TRBJ2-1,TRBD1,few,TRBV13,TGTGCCAGCAGCCCACCCACAGGGGCGGCTCGGGTCAATGAGCAGTTCTTC,CASSPPTGAARVNEQFF
TRBJ1-3,TRBD1,-,TRBV30,TGTGCCTGGTACCCCCGGGACAGGGGGCGAAACACCATATATTTT,CAWYPRDRGRNTIYF
TRBJ1-3,TRBD1,-,TRBV18,TGTGCCAGCTCACCACTCCCAGGGGGGTTGAGCTCTGGAAACACCATATATTTT,CASSPLPGGLSSGNTIYF
TRBJ1-2,-,-,TRBV28,TGTGCCAGCAGTTTAGCAGGGTTTGGCTACACCTTC,CASSLAGFGYTF
TRBJ2-2,TRBD2,-,TRBV3-1/TRBV3-2,TGTGCCAGCAGCGCCGGGAGCGGGAGGCGGACCGGGGAGCTGTTTTTT,CASSAGSGRRTGELFF
TRBJ1-1,-,few,TRBV5-1,TGCGCCAGCAGCTTGGACAGGGATAGTGAAGCTTTCTTT,CASSLDRDSEAFF
TRBJ1-2,-,-,TRBV3-1/TRBV3-2,TGTGCCAGCAGCCAAGGGGGAGGGGGATTTGGCTACACCTTC,CASSQGGGGFGYTF
TRBJ2-2,TRBD1,-,TRBV24-1,TGTGCCACCAGTGATTTGAGTGGGACAGGGAGTTTAGACACCGGGGAGCTGTTTTTT,CATSDLSGTGSLDTGELFF
TRBJ1-2,TRBD1,-,TRBV28,TGTGCCAGCAGGACCGGACAGGGGGCTCGAGGCTACACCTTC,CASRTGQGARGYTF
TRBJ1-5,TRBD1,-,TRBV18,TGTGCCAGCTCACCGGAGACAGGGGGGAATCAGCCCCAGCATTTT,CASSPETGGNQPQHF
TRBJ1-2,-,once,TRBV5-6,TGTGCCAGCAGCTTCGGGGGGAACTATGGCTACACCTTC,CASSFGGNYGYTF
TRBJ1-2,-,-,TRBV28,TGTGCCAGCAGTCCGGGACACTCCCATGGCTACACCTTC,CASSPGHSHGYTF
TRBJ1-2,-,-,TRBV10-3,TGTGCCATCAGTGAGGGGACACGGGGTTTCTTC,CAISEGTRGFF
TRBJ2-1,-,-,TRBV3-1/TRBV3-2,TGTGCCAGCAGCCGGATAGTCGGGGCCTACAATGAGCAGTTCTTC,CASSRIVGAYNEQFF
TRBJ1-6,-,-,TRBV28,TGTGCCAGCAGGGACATAAGTTATTCACCCCTCCACTTT,CASRDISYSPLHF
TRBJ1-6,-,once,TRBV25-1,TGTGCCAGCAGAGAACTGGGACACCGCAATTCACCCCTCCACTTT,CASRELGHRNSPLHF
TRBJ2-1,TRBD2,-,TRBV29-1,TGCAGCGCCATAATAGCGGGAGGGTCTGGGGATGAGCAGTTCTTC,CSAIIAGGSGDEQFF
TRBJ1-1,-,-,TRBV5-4,TGTGCCAGCAGCCGGGGGAACTTGGACACTGAAGCTTTCTTT,CASSRGNLDTEAFF
TRBJ2-1,TRBD2,-,TRBV29-1,TGCAGCGCTCGAAATAGCGGGGGGGCTTACAATGAGCAGTTCTTC,CSARNSGGAYNEQFF
TRBJ1-1,-,-,TRBV30,TGTGCCTGGAGATCCGGGCTGCCAGGGGAAGCTTTCTTT,CAWRSGLPGEAFF
TRBJ2-2,TRBD2,-,TRBV5-1,TGCGCCAGCAGCTTGGTGACTAGCAAGAGCACCGGGGAGCTGTTTTTT,CASSLVTSKSTGELFF
TRBJ2-7,-,-,TRBV5-6,TGTGCCAGCAGCCTCACAAAGGGGCTCTACGAGCAGTACTTC,CASSLTKGLYEQYF
TRBJ1-5,-,-,TRBV12-2,TGTGCAAGTCGCCCGAGACAGGGTGGAGATCAGCCCCAGCATTTT,CASRPRQGGDQPQHF
TRBJ2-2,TRBD1,-,TRBV14,TGTGCCAGCAGCCAGTCCACTTCAGGGGGACGGGGTCGGGAGCTGTTTTTT,CASSQSTSGGRGRELFF
TRBJ2-7,TRBD2,-,TRBV29-1,TGCAGCGTTGCCCCCCGGACTAGCGGGTACTCCTACGAGCAGTACTTC,CSVAPRTSGYSYEQYF
TRBJ2-7,TRBD2,-,TRBV11-2,TGTGCCAGCAGCTTAGCTGGGACTAGTCTCTACGAGCAGTACTTC,CASSLAGTSLYEQYF
TRBJ2-1,TRBD2,-,TRBV4-1,TGCGCCAGCAGCCCTATAGCGGGAGGGCGCGAGCATGAGCAGTTCTTC,CASSPIAGGREHEQFF
TRBJ2-3,-,-,TRBV5-6,TGTGCCAGCAGTTACGGGGTGTCAGATACGCAGTATTTT,CASSYGVSDTQYF
TRBJ2-2,-,-,TRBV4-1,TGCGCCAGCAGCCAAGGACCCACAGGCACCGGGGAGCTGTTTTTT,CASSQGPTGTGELFF
TRBJ2-3,TRBD2,-,TRBV10-3,TGTGCCATCATGGGGACTAGCGGGGTATCAGATACGCAGTATTTT,CAIMGTSGVSDTQYF
TRBJ1-2,TRBD1,-,TRBV10-3,TGTGCCATCAGTGCCATCGGGACAGCCTATGGCTACACCTTC,CAISAIGTAYGYTF
TRBJ2-1,-,-,TRBV5-6,TGTGCCAGCAGCTTGGCCTGGGCTTACAATGAGCAGTTCTTC,CASSLAWAYNEQFF
TRBJ2-7,-,-,TRBV19,TGTGCCAGTAGTCCATTCGGACTGTCCTACGAGCAGTACTTC,CASSPFGLSYEQYF
TRBJ1-1,-,-,TRBV18,TGTGCCAGCTCACCTCGAAATGATCCACTAGCTTTCTTT,CASSPRNDPLAFF
TRBJ1-4,TRBD1,once,TRBV30,TGTGCCTGGAGTGTACGGGGACAGGGATGGAAAAAACTGTTTTTT,CAWSVRGQGWKKLFF
TRBJ1-2,-,-,TRBV12-3/TRBV12-4,TGTGCCAGCAGTTTCAGGGGAAACAGCGGCTACACCTTC,CASSFRGNSGYTF
TRBJ1-2,-,-,TRBV29-1,TGCAGCGTTGAATCTTCGCCCCGACAGAACTATGGCTACACCTTC,CSVESSPRQNYGYTF
TRBJ2-3,TRBD1,once,TRBV19,TGTGCCAGTAGTACACGACAGGGGGCAGATACGCAGTATTTT,CASSTRQGADTQYF
TRBJ2-1,TRBD2,-,TRBV2,TGTGCCAGCAGTGAAGCGGGGCAGCGGGGTGAGCAGTTCTTC,CASSEAGQRGEQFF
TRBJ2-7,-,few,TRBV5-6,TGTGCCAGCAGCTTGGGCGGGAATCGACCCTACGAGCAGTACTTC,CASSLGGNRPYEQYF
TRBJ1-6,-,-,TRBV5-8,TGTGCCAGCAGCTTGGGTCGGGGGGGGAGTTCACCCCTCCACTTT,CASSLGRGGSSPLHF
TRBJ1-2,-,-,TRBV18,TGTGCCAGCTCACCGGACGGGACTCCCGTCTATGGCTACACCTTC,CASSPDGTPVYGYTF
TRBJ1-2,TRBD1,few,TRBV6-5,TGTGCCAGCAGCCTTGGGACAGCGCTTTATGGCTACACCTTC,CASSLGTALYGYTF
TRBJ1-1,-,few,TRBV18,TGTGCCAGCTCAGCTACAACGACTAATGAAGCTTTCTTT,CASSATTTNEAFF
TRBJ2-7,TRBD1,-,TRBV13,TGTGCCAGCAGTGCGCCGGGACAGAAACCGTCCGAGCAGTACTTC,CASSAPGQKPSEQYF
TRBJ1-1,-,-,TRBV27,TGTGCCAGCAGTTTAAACCGGGTGGTTGAAGCTTTCTTT,CASSLNRVVEAFF